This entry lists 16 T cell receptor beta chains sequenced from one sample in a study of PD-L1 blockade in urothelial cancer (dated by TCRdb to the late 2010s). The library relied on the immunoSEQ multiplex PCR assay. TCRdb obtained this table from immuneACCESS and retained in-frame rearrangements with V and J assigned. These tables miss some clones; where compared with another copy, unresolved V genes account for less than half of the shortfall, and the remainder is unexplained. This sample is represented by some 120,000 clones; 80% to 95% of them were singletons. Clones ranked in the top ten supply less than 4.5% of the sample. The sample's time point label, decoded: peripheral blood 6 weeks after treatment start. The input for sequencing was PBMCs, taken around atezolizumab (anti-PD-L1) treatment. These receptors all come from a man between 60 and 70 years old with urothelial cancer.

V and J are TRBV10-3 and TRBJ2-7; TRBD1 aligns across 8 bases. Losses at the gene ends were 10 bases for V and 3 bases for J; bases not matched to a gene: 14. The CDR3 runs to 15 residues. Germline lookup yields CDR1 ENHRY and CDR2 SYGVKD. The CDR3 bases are TGTGCCACTAGTGCCGGACAGGGCTGGGACTACGAGCAGTACTTC. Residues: CATSAGQGWDYEQYF.

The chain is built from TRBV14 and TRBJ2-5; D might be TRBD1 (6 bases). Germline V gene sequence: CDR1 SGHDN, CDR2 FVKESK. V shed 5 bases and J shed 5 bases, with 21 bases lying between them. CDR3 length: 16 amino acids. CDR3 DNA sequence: TGTGCCAGCAGCAAAACCCGGACAGCCCTAGGGGAGACCCAGTACTTC. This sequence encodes CASSKTRTALGETQYF.

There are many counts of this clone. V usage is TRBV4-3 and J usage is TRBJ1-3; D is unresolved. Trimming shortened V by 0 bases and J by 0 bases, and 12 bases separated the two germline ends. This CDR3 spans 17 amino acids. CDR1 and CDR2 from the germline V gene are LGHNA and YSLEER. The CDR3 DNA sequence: TGCGCCAGCAGCCAAGAGAAACCAGATTTCTCTGGAAACACCATATATTTT. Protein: CASSQEKPDFSGNTIYF.

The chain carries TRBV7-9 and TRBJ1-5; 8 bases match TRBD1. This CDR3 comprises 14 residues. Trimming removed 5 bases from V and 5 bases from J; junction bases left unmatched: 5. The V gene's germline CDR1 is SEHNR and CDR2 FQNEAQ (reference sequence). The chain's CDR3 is CASSRQGNDQPQHF. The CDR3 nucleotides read TGTGCCAGCAGCCGACAGGGGAATGATCAGCCCCAGCATTTT.

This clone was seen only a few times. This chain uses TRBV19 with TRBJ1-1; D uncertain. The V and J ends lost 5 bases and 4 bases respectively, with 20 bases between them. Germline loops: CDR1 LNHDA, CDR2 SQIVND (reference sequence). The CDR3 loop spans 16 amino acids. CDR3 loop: CASSFKKTGGGTEAFF. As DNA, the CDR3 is TGTGCCAGTAGTTTCAAGAAGACGGGTGGCGGCACTGAAGCTTTCTTT.

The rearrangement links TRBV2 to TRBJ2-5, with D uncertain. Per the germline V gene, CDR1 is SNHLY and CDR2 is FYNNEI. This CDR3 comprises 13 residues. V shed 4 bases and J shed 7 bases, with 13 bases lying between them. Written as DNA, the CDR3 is TGTGCCAGCAGTGCCAAAGACTTGGGGACCCAGTACTTC. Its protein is CASSAKDLGTQYF.

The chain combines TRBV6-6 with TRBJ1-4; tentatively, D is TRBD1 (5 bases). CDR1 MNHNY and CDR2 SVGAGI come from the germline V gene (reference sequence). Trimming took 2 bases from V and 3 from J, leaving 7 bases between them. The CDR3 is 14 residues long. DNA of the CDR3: TGTGCCAGCAGTTACGGGGCGGCTAATGAAAAACTGTTTTTT. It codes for CASSYGAANEKLFF.

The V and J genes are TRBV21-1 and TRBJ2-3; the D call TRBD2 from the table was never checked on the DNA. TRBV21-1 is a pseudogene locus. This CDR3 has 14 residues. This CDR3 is CASSKLAGGDTQYF. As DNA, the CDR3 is TGTGCCAGCAGCAAACTAGCGGGGGGAGATACGCAGTATTTT.

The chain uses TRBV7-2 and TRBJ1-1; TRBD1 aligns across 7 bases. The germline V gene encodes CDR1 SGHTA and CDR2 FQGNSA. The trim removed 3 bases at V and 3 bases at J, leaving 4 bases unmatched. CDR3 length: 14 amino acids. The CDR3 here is CASSFRDSDTEAFF. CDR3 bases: TGTGCCAGCAGCTTTCGGGACAGCGACACTGAAGCTTTCTTT.

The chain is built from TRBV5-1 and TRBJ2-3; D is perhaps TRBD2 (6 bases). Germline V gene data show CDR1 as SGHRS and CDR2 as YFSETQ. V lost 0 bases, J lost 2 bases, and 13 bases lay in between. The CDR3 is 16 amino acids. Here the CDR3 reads CASSLEGRGTTDTQYF. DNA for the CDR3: TGCGCCAGCAGCTTGGAAGGGCGGGGAACCACAGATACGCAGTATTTT.

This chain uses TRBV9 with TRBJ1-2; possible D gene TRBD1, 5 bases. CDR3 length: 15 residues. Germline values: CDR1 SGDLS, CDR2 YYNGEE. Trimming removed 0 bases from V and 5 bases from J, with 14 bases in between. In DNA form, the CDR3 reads TGTGCCAGCAGCGTAGGCCAGGGCAGCGGGTATGGCTACACCTTC. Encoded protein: CASSVGQGSGYGYTF.

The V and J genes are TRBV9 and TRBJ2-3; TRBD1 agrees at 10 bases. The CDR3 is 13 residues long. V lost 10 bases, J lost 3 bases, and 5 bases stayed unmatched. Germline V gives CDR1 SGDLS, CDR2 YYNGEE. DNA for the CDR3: TGTGCCCCGCGGGACAGGGGTACAGATACGCAGTATTTT. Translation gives CAPRDRGTDTQYF.

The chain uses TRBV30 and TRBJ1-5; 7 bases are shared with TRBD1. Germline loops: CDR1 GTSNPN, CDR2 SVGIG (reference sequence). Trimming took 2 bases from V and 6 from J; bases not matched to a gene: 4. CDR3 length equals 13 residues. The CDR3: CAWSPTGSQPQHF. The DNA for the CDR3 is TGTGCCTGGAGTCCGACAGGGAGTCAGCCCCAGCATTTT.

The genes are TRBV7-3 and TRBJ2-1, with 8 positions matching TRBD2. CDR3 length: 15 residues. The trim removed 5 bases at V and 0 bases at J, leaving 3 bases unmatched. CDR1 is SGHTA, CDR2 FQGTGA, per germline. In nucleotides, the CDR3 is TGTGCCAGCAGCAAGAGCGGGGGCTCCTACAATGAGCAGTTCTTC. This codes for CASSKSGGSYNEQFF. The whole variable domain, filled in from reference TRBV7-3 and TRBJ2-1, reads GAGVSQTPSNKVTEKGKYVELRCDPISGHTALYWYRQSLGQGPEFLIYFQGTGAADDSGLPNDRFFAVRPEGSVSTLKIQRTERGDSAVYLCASSKSGGSYNEQFFGPGTRLTVL.

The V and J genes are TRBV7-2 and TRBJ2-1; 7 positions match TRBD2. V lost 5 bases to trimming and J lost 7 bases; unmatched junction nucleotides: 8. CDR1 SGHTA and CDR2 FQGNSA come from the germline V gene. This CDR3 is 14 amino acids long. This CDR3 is CASSPPGGRNEQFF. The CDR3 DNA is TGTGCCAGCAGCCCCCCCGGGGGGAGGAATGAGCAGTTCTTC.

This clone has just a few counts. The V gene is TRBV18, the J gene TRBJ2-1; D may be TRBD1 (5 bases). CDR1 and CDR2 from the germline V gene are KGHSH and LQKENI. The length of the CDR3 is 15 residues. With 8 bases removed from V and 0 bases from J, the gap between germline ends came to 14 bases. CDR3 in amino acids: CASRATESSYNEQFF. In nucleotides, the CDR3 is TGTGCCAGCCGGGCGACAGAGAGCTCCTACAATGAGCAGTTCTTC.